This is a list of T cell receptor beta chains from one sample in a study of cytomegalovirus exposure and HLA in healthy donors. Some clones are missing from TCRdb's copy, which holds only in-frame ones; the method was immunoSEQ multiplex PCR. Altogether more than 80,000 clones are present, 65% to 90% being singletons, with the ten largest covering about 1.6%. Sequencing was performed on PBMCs. The receptors were gathered from a man between 50 and 59 years old in good health and CMV-seronegative. CDR3s include the opening cysteine and the closing phenylalanine or tryptophan. A D gene is named only where the DNA matches it firmly. Only some rows state a clone size, as once, few, many or a class for expanded clones.

abundance	j_gene	v_gene	d_gene	CDR3aa	CDR3nt
.	TRBJ1-4	TRBV5-6	.	CASSLLQSTNEKLFF	TGTGCCAGCAGCCTCCTACAGTCAACTAATGAAAAACTGTTTTTT
.	TRBJ1-5	TRBV6-1	.	CASSRGAYSNQPQHF	TGTGCCAGCAGTCGTGGAGCCTATAGCAATCAGCCCCAGCATTTT
.	TRBJ2-5	TRBV9	.	CASSSSRQGSALETQYF	TGTGCCAGCAGCTCATCCAGGCAGGGTTCTGCTTTGGAGACCCAGTACTTC
.	TRBJ1-1	TRBV19	.	CASSPRREMNTEAFF	TGTGCCAGTAGCCCCCGGAGGGAAATGAACACTGAAGCTTTCTTT
.	TRBJ1-3	TRBV9	.	CASSVVGGSGNTIYF	TGTGCCAGCAGCGTAGTCGGGGGCTCTGGAAACACCATATATTTT
.	TRBJ1-2	TRBV5-5	TRBD1	CASTSDRGDGYTF	TGTGCCAGCACCTCCGACAGGGGAGATGGCTACACCTTC
.	TRBJ1-2	TRBV11-2	.	CASSLDGGYGYTF	TGTGCCAGCAGCTTAGATGGAGGCTATGGCTACACCTTC
.	TRBJ2-2	TRBV2	TRBD1	CASTGTAQAGELFF	TGTGCCAGCACCGGGACAGCACAGGCCGGGGAGCTGTTTTTT
few	TRBJ2-2	TRBV4-1	TRBD2	CASSQRTSGGAGELFF	TGCGCCAGCAGCCAAAGGACTAGCGGGGGAGCCGGGGAGCTGTTTTTT
.	TRBJ2-7	TRBV11-2	TRBD2	CASSLGTSGPYEQYF	TGTGCCAGCAGCTTAGGGACTAGCGGCCCCTACGAGCAGTACTTC
few	TRBJ1-2	TRBV4-1	TRBD1	CASSLTGTGTYGYTF	TGCGCCAGCAGCCTGACCGGGACAGGGACCTATGGCTACACCTTC
.	TRBJ1-2	TRBV29-1	.	CSVELGGSAYF	TGCAGCGTTGAATTGGGGGGTTCGGCTTACTTC
.	TRBJ1-1	TRBV15	TRBD1	CATSRGPGQGTEAFF	TGTGCCACCAGCAGAGGCCCGGGACAGGGCACTGAAGCTTTCTTT
.	TRBJ2-5	TRBV5-8	.	CASSVQETQYF	TGTGCCAGCAGCGTACAAGAGACCCAGTACTTC
.	TRBJ2-5	TRBV7-9	TRBD1	CASSSTGTGGRWEQYF	TGTGCCAGCAGCTCCACCGGGACAGGGGGCCGCTGGGAGCAGTACTTC
.	TRBJ1-2	TRBV6-5	.	CASRGARVNYGYTF	TGTGCCAGCAGGGGGGCGAGAGTAAACTATGGCTACACCTTC
.	TRBJ1-5	TRBV4-1	.	CASRLVPGGPNQPQHF	TGCGCCAGCAGACTCGTACCCGGGGGTCCCAATCAGCCCCAGCATTTT
.	TRBJ1-1	TRBV9	.	CASSLGQGNRNTEAFF	TGTGCCAGCAGCTTGGGGCAGGGGAATAGGAACACTGAAGCTTTCTTT
.	TRBJ2-5	TRBV27	.	CASSYRGGKETQYF	TGTGCCAGCAGTTACAGGGGCGGGAAGGAGACCCAGTACTTC
.	TRBJ2-2	TRBV7-8	.	CASSLRTITPNTGELFF	TGTGCCAGCAGCTTACGGACAATAACGCCGAACACCGGGGAGCTGTTTTTT
.	TRBJ1-4	TRBV9	TRBD1	CASSAPGTGLFF	TGTGCCAGCAGCGCCCCGGGGACAGGGCTGTTTTTT
.	TRBJ1-1	TRBV6-1	.	CASSGNLQIAEAFF	TGTGCCAGCAGTGGCAATCTGCAGATCGCTGAAGCTTTCTTT
.	TRBJ2-5	TRBV28	TRBD2	CASSAQAGAPKTQYF	TGTGCCAGCAGCGCCCAAGCGGGGGCACCGAAGACCCAGTACTTC
once	TRBJ2-2	TRBV4-1	TRBD1	CASSQRGRGTGNTGELFF	TGCGCCAGCAGCCAAAGGGGTCGCGGGACAGGGAACACCGGGGAGCTGTTTTTT
.	TRBJ2-7	TRBV5-6	TRBD1	CASRVGQGYEQYF	TGTGCCAGCAGGGTGGGACAGGGCTACGAGCAGTACTTC
.	TRBJ2-2	TRBV9	TRBD1	CASSPRGTGNTGELFF	TGTGCCAGCAGCCCACGGGGGACAGGGAACACCGGGGAGCTGTTTTTT
.	TRBJ1-1	TRBV9	.	CASSGGQDTEAFF	TGTGCCAGCAGCGGGGGCCAAGACACTGAAGCTTTCTTT
.	TRBJ2-6	TRBV5-1	TRBD1	CASSLATPGQGATGANVLTF	TGCGCCAGCAGCTTAGCTACACCGGGACAGGGGGCGACTGGGGCCAACGTCCTGACTTTC
.	TRBJ2-3	TRBV4-1	.	CASSLYFTDTQYF	TGCGCCAGCAGCCTGTACTTCACAGATACGCAGTATTTT
.	TRBJ2-6	TRBV5-1	.	CASSLGGVSSGANVLTF	TGCGCCAGCAGCCTAGGGGGGGTTTCGTCTGGGGCCAACGTCCTGACTTTC
.	TRBJ2-5	TRBV19	TRBD2	CASIWAASGQETQYF	TGTGCCAGTATTTGGGCGGCTAGCGGGCAAGAGACCCAGTACTTC
.	TRBJ1-1	TRBV6-6	TRBD1	CASSPSTGGLAEAFF	TGTGCCAGCAGTCCCTCGACAGGGGGCTTGGCTGAAGCTTTCTTT
.	TRBJ2-1	TRBV11-2	TRBD2	CASSFVGSGGADEQFF	TGTGCCAGCAGCTTCGTGGGTAGCGGGGGGGCAGATGAGCAGTTCTTC
once	TRBJ1-3	TRBV5-1	.	CASSFGFSTGNTIYF	TGCGCCAGCAGCTTCGGGTTCTCAACTGGAAACACCATATATTTT
.	TRBJ2-4	TRBV19	TRBD1	CATSQGARNIQYF	TGTGCCACCTCACAGGGGGCGCGAAACATTCAGTACTTC
.	TRBJ1-2	TRBV11-2	.	CASSLTGANGYTF	TGTGCCAGCAGCTTAACTGGGGCGAATGGCTACACCTTC
.	TRBJ1-2	TRBV10-3	.	CAISESEFGGYTF	TGTGCCATCAGTGAGTCCGAGTTCGGTGGCTACACCTTC
.	TRBJ2-1	TRBV11-1	TRBD1	CASSLGRDRGFEQFF	TGTGCCAGCAGCTTAGGCCGGGACAGGGGGTTTGAGCAGTTCTTC
.	TRBJ2-2	TRBV5-1	.	CASRITGSSSGTGELFF	TGCGCCAGCAGGATCACGGGATCTAGCTCGGGCACCGGGGAGCTGTTTTTT
.	TRBJ2-7	TRBV5-5	TRBD2	CASSWGLAGSSYEQYF	TGTGCCAGCAGCTGGGGACTAGCGGGGAGCTCCTACGAGCAGTACTTC
.	TRBJ2-1	TRBV6-5	.	CASSLSGPNNEQFF	TGTGCCAGCAGTTTAAGCGGGCCAAACAATGAGCAGTTCTTC
.	TRBJ1-4	TRBV5-8	TRBD1	CASSLRDRRDGEKLFF	TGTGCCAGCAGCCTTCGGGACAGGAGAGATGGTGAAAAACTGTTTTTT
.	TRBJ1-1	TRBV7-2	.	CASSQTGNTEAFF	TGTGCCAGCAGTCAAACAGGGAACACTGAAGCTTTCTTT
.	TRBJ1-3	TRBV29-1	TRBD1	CSARKTDRGSGNTIYF	TGCAGCGCCAGAAAGACGGACAGGGGGTCAGGAAACACCATATATTTT
.	TRBJ2-2	TRBV5-4	.	CASSSWQGLNTGELFF	TGTGCCAGCAGCTCGTGGCAGGGTTTGAACACCGGGGAGCTGTTTTTT